The 14 T cell receptor beta chains presented below share a single source sample, sequenced in a study of blood T cell repertoires in COVID-19. Profiling relied on immunoSEQ multiplex PCR, and the TCRdb table lists in-frame clones only, not all of them. This repertoire shows 90,000 to 110,000 clones, approximately 80% found once; its top ten account for around 6.7%. Sample: peripheral blood. Every receptor here comes from a woman in her 50s with acute or convalescent COVID-19.

This chain links TRBV19 with TRBJ2-4; no clear D gene. Trimming shortened V by 4 bases and J by 11 bases, and 9 bases separated the two germline ends. From germline, CDR1 is LNHDA and CDR2 SQIVND (reference sequence). The CDR3 spans 11 residues. CDR3 nucleotide sequence: TGTGCCAGTAGTACCTTTGGAGTTCAGTACTTC. It specifies CASSTFGVQYF. Drawing the rest from reference TRBV19 and TRBJ2-4, the complete variable domain is DGGITQSPKYLFRKEGQNVTLSCEQNLNHDAMYWYRQDPGQGLRLIYYSQIVNDFQKGDIAEGYSVSREKKESFPLTVTSAQKNPTAFYLCASSTFGVQYFGAGTRLSVL.

This clone was detected a few times. The chain couples TRBV30 to TRBJ1-4, with 7 nucleotides matching TRBD1. The V gene end was trimmed by 3 bases and the J gene end by 4 bases; junction bases not matched to a gene: 11. The CDR3 loop spans 16 amino acids. Germline V gene data show CDR1 as GTSNPN and CDR2 as SVGIG (reference sequence). The DNA for the CDR3 is TGTGCCTGGAGCCTTAAGGGGGCACCCCTTAATGAAAAACTGTTTTTT. It yields the protein CAWSLKGAPLNEKLFF.

In the case of this clone: The same CDR3 arises from other DNA sequences in this sample as well. CDR3 DNA: TGCGCCAGCAGTCCGACAGGGATCTCCTACGAGCAGTACTTC. Translating it yields CASSPTGISYEQYF. The chain recombines TRBV5-1 with TRBJ2-7, with 7 bases matching TRBD1. This CDR3 has 14 residues. CDR1 and CDR2 from the germline V gene are SGHRS and YFSETQ. The V and J ends lost 5 bases and 0 bases, in that order; junction bases with no gene match: 5. Looking up the rest from reference TRBV5-1 and TRBJ2-7 gives the full variable domain: KAGVTQTPRYLIKTRGQQVTLSCSPISGHRSVSWYQQTPGQGLQFLFEYFSETQRNKGNFPGRFSGRQFSNSRSEMNVSTLELGDSALYLCASSPTGISYEQYFGPGTRLTVT.

The chain is built from TRBV19 and TRBJ2-1; 9 nucleotides match TRBD2. V was pared by 2 bases and J by 8 bases, with 7 bases of the junction left unmatched. This CDR3 contains 15 residues. Germline assignment: CDR1 LNHDA and CDR2 SQIVND (reference sequence). The CDR3 bases are TGTGCCAGTAGTATAAGAAGCGGGGGGATCGATGAGCAGTTCTTC. Translated, it gives CASSIRSGGIDEQFF.

The chain recombines TRBV11-2 with TRBJ1-1, with 7 bases matching TRBD1. Trimming took 4 bases from V and 7 from J; bases not matched to a gene: 9. This CDR3 has 14 amino acids. Germline CDR1 and CDR2: SGHAT and FQNNGV. The CDR3 coding sequence is TGTGCCAGCAGCTCCCGAACAGGGGTCAATGAAGCTTTCTTT. It encodes CASSSRTGVNEAFF.

The CDR3 DNA reads TGCGCCAGCAGCTTAGGACAGGGGGCAAGTTGGTTTAATGAAGCTTTCTTT. It is translated as CASSLGQGASWFNEAFF. The chain employs TRBV5-1 and TRBJ1-1; 11 bases line up with TRBD1. With 2 bases clipped from V and 7 bases from J, the junction kept 13 bases outside the gene matches. Germline V lookup: CDR1 SGHRS, CDR2 YFSETQ. There are 17 residues in the CDR3.

V gene TRBV19 combines with J gene TRBJ1-4, with D unclear. CDR1 LNHDA and CDR2 SQIVND come from the germline V gene (reference sequence). V was cut by 5 bases and J by 7 bases, with 17 bases left in between. The CDR3 has 15 residues. The CDR3 loop is CASSPGSSGGEKLFF. In DNA form, the CDR3 reads TGTGCCAGTAGTCCGGGGTCCAGCGGCGGTGAAAAACTGTTTTTT.

This chain joins TRBV6-5 and TRBJ1-1, with D tentatively TRBD1 (6 bases). This CDR3 is built from 15 residues. The V gene's germline CDR1 is MNHEY and CDR2 SVGAGI. V was cut by 6 bases and J by 0 bases, with 14 bases left in between. The CDR3 DNA is TGTGCCAGCAGGAGTAGGGGGACCATGAACACTGAAGCTTTCTTT. This sequence encodes CASRSRGTMNTEAFF.

The rearrangement links TRBV10-3 to TRBJ2-1; maybe TRBD2 (5 bases). Germline CDR1 ENHRY, CDR2 SYGVKD. V was cut by 3 bases and J by 0 bases, with 12 bases left in between. The CDR3 runs to 16 residues. The CDR3 DNA sequence: TGTGCCATCAGTGATTCCGGGGTTAGCTCCTACAATGAGCAGTTCTTC. This codes for CAISDSGVSSYNEQFF.

The CDR3 loop is CASSGDSQETQYF. As DNA, the CDR3 is TGCGCCAGCAGTGGGGACAGCCAAGAGACCCAGTACTTC. The chain combines TRBV5-1 with TRBJ2-5, with 7 nucleotides matching TRBD1. This CDR3 spans 13 amino acids. J gave up 1 base and V 5 bases, and 2 bases lay outside the gene matches. Germline lookup yields CDR1 SGHRS and CDR2 YFSETQ.

The J gene is TRBJ1-2, the V gene TRBV12-3 or TRBV12-4; perhaps TRBD1 as D (5 bases). The CDR3 consists of 12 residues. V was cut by 6 bases and J by 8 bases, with 13 bases left in between. CDR3 DNA: TGTGCCAGCAGACCAGACAGTCGAGGCTACACCTTC. It codes for CASRPDSRGYTF.

This clone occurred once. The chain recombines TRBV5-4 with TRBJ2-7, with 11 nucleotides matching TRBD1. The V gene's germline CDR1 is SGHNT and CDR2 YYREEE (reference sequence). The CDR3 covers 14 residues. V dropped 3 bases and J dropped 7; count of bases not matched to a gene: 6. CDR3 loop: CASSYGQGASEQYF. CDR3 DNA: TGTGCCAGCAGCTACGGACAGGGGGCGAGTGAGCAGTACTTC.

This clone appeared once. The chain links TRBV10-3 to TRBJ1-3, with D possibly TRBD1 on 5 matching bases. The CDR3 contains 15 residues. The germline V gene has CDR1 ENHRY and CDR2 SYGVKD. Trimming took 0 bases from V and 2 from J, leaving 8 bases between them. In nucleotides, the CDR3 is TGTGCCATCAGTGAGTCTACAGGTACTGGAAACACCATATATTTT. Its translation: CAISESTGTGNTIYF.

Comments on this clone: Other DNA variants within this sample encode the same CDR3. The chain combines TRBV6-5 with TRBJ1-2, with D perhaps TRBD1 (6 bases). Germline CDR1 is MNHEY and CDR2 is SVGAGI. The CDR3 sequence is 12 residues long. Trimming removed 11 bases from V and 1 base from J, with 11 bases in between. The CDR3 sequence: CAGTGNNYGYTF. The CDR3 DNA follows: TGTGCCGGAACAGGGAATAACTATGGCTACACCTTC.